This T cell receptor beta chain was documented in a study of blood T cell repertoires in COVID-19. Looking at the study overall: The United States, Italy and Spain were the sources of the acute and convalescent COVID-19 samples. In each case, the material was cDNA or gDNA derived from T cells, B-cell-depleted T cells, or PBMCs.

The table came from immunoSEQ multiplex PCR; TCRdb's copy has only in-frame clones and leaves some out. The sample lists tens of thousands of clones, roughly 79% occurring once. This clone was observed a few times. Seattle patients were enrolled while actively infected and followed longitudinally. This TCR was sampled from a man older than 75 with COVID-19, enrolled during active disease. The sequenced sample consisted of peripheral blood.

The DNA for the CDR3 is TGCGCCAGCAGTCCCCCTGGACAGGGTCCGGAGACCCAGTACTTC. It translates to CASSPPGQGPETQYF. The V gene is TRBV10-1, the J gene TRBJ2-5; 8 bases map to TRBD1. The CDR3 contains 15 residues. CDR1 is WNHNN and CDR2 is SYGVQD in the germline V gene (reference sequence). The J segment lost 5 bases and the V segment lost 5 bases, leaving 10 bases of the junction unmatched.